The 17 T cell receptor beta chains below were found in one sample sequenced in a study of tumor-infiltrating lymphocytes in primary liver carcinoma. Germline DNA was extracted alongside blood RNA, which was obtained from unsorted whole blood. The input was approximately 500 ng total RNA; TCR beta cDNA was made from it with a constant-region primer. The TCR beta library was amplified through three nested multiplex PCR rounds in a modified ARM-PCR procedure. The first two PCR rounds used TRBV1-TRBV30 forward primers with a C-beta reverse primer, approximately 11 cycles each. In TCRdb, the multiplex PCR reads were re-called with MiXCR into one record per CDR3 protein. Counted here are 250,000 to 350,000 distinct CDR3 sequences, roughly three fifths occurring once; the ten biggest clones make up about 17%. The sample consisted of peripheral blood. The receptors here all came from a woman between 25 and 40 years old with primary liver carcinoma and hepatitis B virus infection.

This clonotype was found once. One end of the junction is discordant with germline, which a read error may explain. The CDR3 coding sequence is TGTGTCAGCAAGGGGAAGAGACAGGGCGTGTTCAATGAGCAGTTCTTC. It codes for CVSKGKRQGVFNEQFF. This rearrangement joins TRBV6-5 to TRBJ2-1; 7 nucleotides align to TRBD1. The CDR3 spans 16 residues. Looked up from germline, CDR1 is MNHEY and CDR2 is SVGAGI.

Concerning this clonotype: It may be a read error: a sequence one base away is much more abundant. The chain carries TRBV6-1 and TRBJ2-7; unclear D gene. The CDR3 spans 11 residues. Trimming removed 3 bases at V and 6 bases at J, with 6 bases between. Germline CDR1 is MNHNS and CDR2 is SASEGT. The CDR3: CASSEGLEQYF. In DNA form, the CDR3 reads TGTGCCAGCAGTGAGGGCCTCGAGCAGTACTTC.

CDR3 DNA sequence: TGTGCCAGTAGTATGAAGGGGTTCTCCTACAATGAGCAGTTCTTC. It specifies CASSMKGFSYNEQFF. The rearrangement uses TRBV19 and TRBJ2-1, with D perhaps TRBD1 (5 bases). This CDR3 is 15 amino acids long. CDR1 and CDR2 (germline): LNHDA, SQIVND (reference sequence). V lost 3 bases and J 0 bases, leaving 9 bases between the germline ends.

For this clonotype: The junction differs from germline at one of its ends, possibly a read error. The chain joins TRBV5-6 to TRBJ2-2; perhaps D is TRBD1 or TRBD2 (5 bases each). This CDR3 contains 15 residues. Germline V gene data show CDR1 as SGHDT and CDR2 as YYEEEE. In nucleotides, the CDR3 is TGTGCCAGCAGCATGGCACCCAGGGTCACCGGGGAGATGTTTTTT. It yields the protein CASSMAPRVTGEMFF. Filled out from reference TRBV5-6 and TRBJ2-2, the complete variable domain reads DAGVTQSPTHLIKTRGQQVTLRCSPKSGHDTVSWYQQALGQGPQFIFQYYEEEERQRGNFPDRFSGHQFPNYSSELNVNALLLGDSALYLCASSMAPRVTGEMFFGEGSRLTVL.

At least ten counts were recorded for this clonotype. The chain couples TRBV11-2 to TRBJ2-1; TRBD2 matches 13 bases. Per the germline V gene, CDR1 is SGHAT and CDR2 is FQNNGV. The CDR3 consists of 14 residues. Unmatched junction bases numbered 6, after V lost 4 bases and J lost 12 bases. CDR3 in amino acids: CASSSRTSGRWQFF. The CDR3 region has the DNA TGTGCCAGCAGCTCCCGGACTAGCGGGAGATGGCAGTTCTTC.

Details on this clonotype: No conserved phenylalanine or tryptophan ends this CDR3, so it is likely a read error. The rearrangement joins TRBV5-5 to TRBJ2-5, with D possibly matching TRBD1 (6 bases). Trimming removed 4 bases from V and 6 bases from J, with 16 bases in between. Germline V CDR1 and CDR2: SGHKS, YYEKEE (reference sequence). The CDR3 consists of 14 residues. CDR3: CASSLWGTGKTQYL. The CDR3 bases are TGTGCCAGCAGCCTGTGGGGAACAGGGAAGACCCAGTACCTC.

There are many counts of this clonotype. The V and J genes are TRBV6-6 and TRBJ2-7, with a weak D call TRBD1 (6 bases). Trimming took 4 bases from V and 6 from J, leaving 13 bases between them. Per germline, CDR1 MNHNY and CDR2 SVGAGI (reference sequence). CDR3 size: 13 residues. CDR3 nucleotides: TGTGCCAGCAGTTTTCAGGAAGGGGGCGAGCAGTACTTC. It yields the protein CASSFQEGGEQYF.

A note on this clonotype: An end of the junction differs from the germline gene, which may be a read error. The V gene is TRBV30, the J gene TRBJ1-4; the D gene is possibly TRBD1 (6 bases). This CDR3 is built from 14 residues. Per the germline V gene, CDR1 is GTSNPN and CDR2 is SVGIG (reference sequence). CDR3: CAGGPGTPTGVLLF. CDR3 bases: TGTGCCGGCGGGCCGGGGACACCAACTGGCGTACTGTTGTTT.

On this clonotype: A junction end diverges from the germline sequence, so it may reflect a read error. The rearrangement links TRBV4-1 to TRBJ1-4, with D maybe TRBD1 (5 bases). The CDR3 sequence is 15 residues long. CDR1 is MGHRA and CDR2 is YSYEKL in the germline V gene. The CDR3 DNA follows: TGCGACAGCAGCCAAGTGAGGGGATCTAATGAAATACTGTTTTTT. Translating it yields CDSSQVRGSNEILFF.

This clonotype is a singleton in its sample. This may be a read error, as it is one base from a much larger clone. The J gene is TRBJ2-3, the V gene TRBV14; possible D gene TRBD2, 5 bases. Germline V gene data show CDR1 as SGHDN and CDR2 as FVKESK. V lost 4 bases and J 2 bases, leaving 13 bases between the germline ends. The CDR3 sequence is 15 residues long. The CDR3 is CASSPTSLNTDTQYF. Here the CDR3 DNA reads TGTGCCAGCAGCCCTACTAGTCTAAACACAGATACGCAGTATTTT.

V and J are TRBV12-3 or TRBV12-4 and TRBJ2-1; unclear D gene. Trimming removed 0 bases at V and 8 bases at J, with 11 bases between. The CDR3 totals 14 residues. The CDR3 spells CASSLALRSDEQFF. The DNA of the CDR3 is TGTGCCAGCAGTTTAGCGCTGAGAAGTGATGAGCAGTTCTTC.

V and J are TRBV5-4 and TRBJ2-5; possible D gene TRBD2, 6 bases. Germline V gene sequence: CDR1 SGHNT, CDR2 YYREEE (reference sequence). The CDR3 has 14 residues. Between the trimmed V and J ends, which lost 8 bases and 2 bases, there was a span of 16 bases. Here the CDR3 reads CASSPPGLQETQYF. The CDR3 nucleotides read TGTGCCAGTAGCCCTCCGGGACTTCAAGAGACCCAGTACTTC.

This clonotype was observed many times. This chain links TRBV29-1 with TRBJ1-2; no clear D gene. Per the germline V gene, CDR1 is SQVTM and CDR2 is ANQGSEA. The CDR3 totals 14 residues. Trimming shortened V by 4 bases and J by 4 bases, and 16 bases separated the two germline ends. The CDR3 reads CSVGKATYSYGYTF. CDR3 coding DNA: TGCAGCGTTGGAAAGGCTACCTACAGCTATGGCTACACCTTC.

The J gene is TRBJ1-4, the V gene TRBV11-2; D might be TRBD1 (5 bases). In germline, CDR1 is SGHAT, CDR2 FQNNGV. The CDR3 sequence is 15 residues long. The V end was cut by 8 bases, the J end by 2 bases, with 15 bases between. The CDR3 nucleotides read TGTGCCAGCGGAAGAGCGGGGGATACTAATGAAAAACTGTTTTTT. Translation gives CASGRAGDTNEKLFF.

This clonotype was observed many times. V is TRBV12-3 or TRBV12-4 and J is TRBJ2-1; 14 bases match TRBD2. V shed 6 bases and J 13 bases; nucleotides not matched to a gene: 11. This CDR3 spans 15 amino acids. This CDR3 is CASRPTGTSGSGQFF. For the CDR3, the DNA is TGTGCCAGCAGACCCACCGGGACTAGCGGGAGCGGACAGTTCTTC.

A remark on this clonotype: This may be a read error, as it is one base from a much larger clone. The chain joins TRBV29-1 to TRBJ1-1; 7 bases agree with TRBD1. Germline V CDR1 and CDR2: SQVTM, ANQGSEA. The length of the CDR3 is 13 residues. The CDR3 DNA reads as TGCAGGGTCCGGGGGACAGCGAACACTGAAGCTTTCTTT. Its protein product is CRVRGTANTEAFF.

This rearrangement joins TRBV30 to TRBJ2-7; perhaps D is TRBD1 or TRBD2 (5 bases each). V lost 4 bases to trimming and J lost 7 bases, with 20 bases between them. The CDR3 has 14 residues. Germline V CDR1 and CDR2: GTSNPN, SVGIG (reference sequence). CDR3 nucleotide sequence: TGTGCCTGGAAAAGGGGAGATACGCGTGTTGAGCAGTACTTC. It is translated as CAWKRGDTRVEQYF.